Sequencing of this TCR beta chain was carried out in a study of cytomegalovirus exposure and HLA in healthy donors. Study observations and caveats: Later analysis reportedly placed an Asian-associated ancestry cluster below the approximately 700-donor mean in N-insertions. In an earlier analysis, productive rearrangement rates for most beta V segments clustered near 90% or 30%.

This CDR3 contains 14 residues. V was trimmed by 4 bases and J by 2 bases, leaving 15 bases between them. Germline loops: CDR1 SQVTM, CDR2 ANQGSEA. Points on this clone: As yet, its antigen is unknown.

Both 60 Vbeta primers and 13 Jbeta primers went into the PCR. Method: immunoSEQ multiplex PCR; TCRdb's copy keeps in-frame clones and lacks some. The sample carries over 80,000 clones, roughly 82% recorded once. The rearrangement uses TRBV29-1 and TRBJ2-7, with D maybe TRBD2 (6 bases). Sequencing input: PBMCs. This TCR was sampled from a man aged 25 to 45 in good health and CMV-seropositive. The CDR3 region is CSVVLAEGTYEQYF. The CDR3 coding sequence is TGCAGCGTTGTATTAGCGGAGGGGACCTACGAGCAGTACTTC.